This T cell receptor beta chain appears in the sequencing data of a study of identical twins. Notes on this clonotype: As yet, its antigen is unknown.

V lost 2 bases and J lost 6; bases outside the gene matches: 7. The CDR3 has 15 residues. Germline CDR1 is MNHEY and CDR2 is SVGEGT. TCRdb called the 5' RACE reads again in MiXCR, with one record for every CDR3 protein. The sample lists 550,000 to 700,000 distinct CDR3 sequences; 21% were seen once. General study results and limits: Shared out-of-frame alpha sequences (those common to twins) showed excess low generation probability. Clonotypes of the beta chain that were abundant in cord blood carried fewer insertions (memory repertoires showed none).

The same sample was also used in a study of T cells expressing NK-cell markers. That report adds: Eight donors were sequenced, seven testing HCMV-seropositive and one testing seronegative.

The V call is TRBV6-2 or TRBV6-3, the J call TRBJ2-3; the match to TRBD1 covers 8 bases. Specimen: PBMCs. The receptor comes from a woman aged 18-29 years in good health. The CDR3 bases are TGTGCCAGCAGTTACGGGACAGGCCGCGGGGATACGCAGTATTTT. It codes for CASSYGTGRGDTQYF.